This T cell receptor (beta chain) was obtained from a study of regulatory dendritic cells for organ transplantation. CFSE-labeled sorted T cells met regulatory or mature dendritic cells for more than four days. Concerning this clone itself: Antigen specificity is unknown.

Clones were sequenced by immunoSEQ multiplex PCR, and TCRdb holds only the in-frame ones, with some missing. The table lists roughly 20,000 clones, roughly 80% of them singletons. Germline CDR1 reads KGHSH; CDR2 reads LQKENI. The CDR3 loop spans 15 amino acids. V lost 3 bases and J lost 5, with 15 bases in between. The chain uses TRBV18 and TRBJ2-3, with D perhaps matching TRBD1 (6 bases). The sequence derives from a human donor in good health. The sample taken for sequencing was memory CD4+ T cells from blood cultured with regulatory dendritic cells. Noted subset: CD45RO+ memory T cells. CDR3: CASSPAGAFVDTQYF. The CDR3 DNA follows: TGTGCCAGCTCACCGGCAGGGGCCTTTGTAGATACGCAGTATTTT.